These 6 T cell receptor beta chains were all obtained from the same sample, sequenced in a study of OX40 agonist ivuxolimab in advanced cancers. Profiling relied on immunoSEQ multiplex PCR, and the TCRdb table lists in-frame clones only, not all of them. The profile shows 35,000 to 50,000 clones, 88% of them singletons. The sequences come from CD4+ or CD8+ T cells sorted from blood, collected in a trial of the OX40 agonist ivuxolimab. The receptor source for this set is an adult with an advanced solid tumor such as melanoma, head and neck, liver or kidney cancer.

CDR3 amino acids: CASSPFGRDRGWERVGFTGELFF. The CDR3 bases are TGTGCCAGCAGTCCTTTTGGGAGGGACAGGGGGTGGGAGAGAGTAGGTTTTACCGGGGAGCTGTTTTTT. The V gene is TRBV21-1, the J gene TRBJ2-2; the table assigns TRBD1, which was not confirmed against the DNA. TRBV21-1 is listed as a pseudogene. The CDR3 runs to 23 residues.

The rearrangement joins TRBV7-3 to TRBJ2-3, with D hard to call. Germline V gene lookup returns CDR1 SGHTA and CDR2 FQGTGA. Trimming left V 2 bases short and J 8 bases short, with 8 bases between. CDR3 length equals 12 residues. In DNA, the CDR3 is TGTGCCAGCAGCTTAGAGTTGGGTACGCAGTATTTT. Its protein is CASSLELGTQYF.

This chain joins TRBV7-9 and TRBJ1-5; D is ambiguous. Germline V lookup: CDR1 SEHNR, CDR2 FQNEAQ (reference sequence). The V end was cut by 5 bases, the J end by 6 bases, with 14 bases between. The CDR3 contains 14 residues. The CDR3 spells CASSPSGSAQPQHF. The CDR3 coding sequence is TGTGCCAGCAGCCCCTCGGGCTCGGCTCAGCCCCAGCATTTT. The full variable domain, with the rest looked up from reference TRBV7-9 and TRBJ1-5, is DTGVSQNPRHKITKRGQNVTFRCDPISEHNRLYWYRQTLGQGPEFLTYFQNEAQLEKSRLLSDRFSAERPKGSFSTLEIQRTEQGDSAMYLCASSPSGSAQPQHFGDGTRLSIL.

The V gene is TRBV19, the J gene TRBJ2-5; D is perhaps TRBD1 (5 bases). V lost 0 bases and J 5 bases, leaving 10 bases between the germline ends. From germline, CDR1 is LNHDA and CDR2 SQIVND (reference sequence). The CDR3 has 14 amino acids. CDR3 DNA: TGTGCCAGTAGTATAGATCCCCAGGGTGAGACCCAGTACTTC. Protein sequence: CASSIDPQGETQYF.

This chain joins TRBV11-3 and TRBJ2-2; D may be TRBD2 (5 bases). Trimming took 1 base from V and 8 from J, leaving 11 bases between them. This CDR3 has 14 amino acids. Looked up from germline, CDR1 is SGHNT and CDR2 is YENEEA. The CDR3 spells CASSLGSRRGELFF. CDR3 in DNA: TGTGCCAGCAGCTTAGGGTCCCGGAGGGGGGAGCTGTTTTTT. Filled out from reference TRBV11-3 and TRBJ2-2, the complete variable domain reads EAGVVQSPRYKIIEKKQPVAFWCNPISGHNTLYWYLQNLGQGPELLIRYENEEAVDDSQLPKDRFSAERLKGVDSTLKIQPAELGDSAVYLCASSLGSRRGELFFGEGSRLTVL.

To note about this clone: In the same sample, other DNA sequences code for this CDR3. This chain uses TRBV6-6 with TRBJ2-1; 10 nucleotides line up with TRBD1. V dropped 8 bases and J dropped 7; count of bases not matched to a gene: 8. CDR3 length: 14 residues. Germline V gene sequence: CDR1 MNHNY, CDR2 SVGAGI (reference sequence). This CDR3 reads CASRPGQGRNEQFF. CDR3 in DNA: TGTGCCAGCCGTCCGGGACAGGGGCGGAATGAGCAGTTCTTC.